The 25 T cell receptor beta chains reported below all come from one sample, sequenced in a study of early T cells in non-severe SARS-CoV-2 infection. A single record per CDR3 protein comes from TCRdb applying MiXCR to the 5' RACE reads. There are tens of thousands of distinct CDR3 sequences in the sample; more than 9% occur only once, and under 2% lies in the top ten. The sequenced sample consisted of whole blood. These receptors were taken from an adult who was a healthcare worker with PCR-confirmed SARS-CoV-2 infection or an uninfected control (not recorded which).

This clonotype was observed a handful of times. The V call is TRBV3-1, the J call TRBJ2-7; weak D call: TRBD2 (5 bases). CDR1 is LGHDT, CDR2 YNNKEL, per germline (reference sequence). The V end was cut by 2 bases, the J end by 0 bases, with 14 bases between. The CDR3 consists of 16 residues. The CDR3 region is CASSQRETSTSYEQYF. The CDR3 DNA follows: TGTGCCAGCAGCCAAAGGGAGACATCCACCTCCTACGAGCAGTACTTC.

This clonotype came up many times. This chain joins TRBV19 and TRBJ1-5; tentative D call: TRBD1 (5 bases). Germline V lookup: CDR1 LNHDA, CDR2 SQIVND (reference sequence). Trimming left V 3 bases short and J 5 bases short, with 14 bases between. The CDR3 has 15 residues. The DNA for the CDR3 is TGTGCCAGTAGTATCAGGGCAGGCGGTGATCAGCCCCAGCATTTT. Translating gives CASSIRAGGDQPQHF.

The chain uses TRBV5-6 and TRBJ1-1, with TRBD1 matching 10 bases. J was trimmed by 6 bases and V by 3 bases; bases with no gene match: 8. There are 15 residues in the CDR3. In germline, CDR1 is SGHDT, CDR2 YYEEEE. CDR3 amino acids: CASSSIGQGGSEAFF. DNA for the CDR3: TGTGCCAGCAGCTCTATTGGACAGGGGGGGTCTGAAGCTTTCTTT.

The chain is built from TRBV11-3 and TRBJ2-2; D is perhaps TRBD1 or TRBD2 (5 bases each). V lost 6 bases, J lost 6 bases, and 11 bases lay in between. The length of the CDR3 is 13 residues. CDR1 SGHNT and CDR2 YENEEA come from the germline V gene. The DNA of the CDR3 is TGTGCCAGCAGACCCGGGGCGGCCGGGGAGCTGTTTTTT. Translated: CASRPGAAGELFF.

This clonotype is termed medium-sized. The chain uses TRBV12-3 or TRBV12-4 and TRBJ1-5; D unresolved. The germline V and J ends were trimmed by 1 base and 3 bases, with 7 bases remaining between them. The CDR3 runs 14 residues. This CDR3 is CASSLGRSNQPQHF. DNA of the CDR3: TGTGCCAGCAGTTTAGGACGGTCCAATCAGCCCCAGCATTTT.

This rearrangement joins TRBV5-5 to TRBJ2-1, with a possible D match to TRBD2 (6 bases). The length of the CDR3 is 15 residues. The V end lost 4 bases, the J end lost 8 bases, and 19 bases lay between the germline ends. From germline, CDR1 is SGHKS and CDR2 YYEKEE (reference sequence). CDR3 in amino acids: CASSPGTYHRDEQFF. CDR3 sequence (DNA): TGTGCCAGCAGCCCAGGGACTTACCATCGGGATGAGCAGTTCTTC.

This clonotype was detected only a few times. V is TRBV7-9 and J is TRBJ2-2; D is undetermined. Germline loops: CDR1 SEHNR, CDR2 FQNEAQ (reference sequence). This CDR3 comprises 10 residues. The V and J ends lost 8 bases and 6 bases respectively, with 4 bases between them. CDR3 sequence (DNA): TGTGCCAGCCCCCCCGGGGAGCTGTTTTTT. It specifies CASPPGELFF.

This clonotype was found a few times. The V call is TRBV11-2, the J call TRBJ1-1; perhaps TRBD1 as D (5 bases). V was pared by 6 bases and J by 2 bases, with 22 bases between. The CDR3 is 17 amino acids. Germline V gene lookup returns CDR1 SGHAT and CDR2 FQNNGV. The DNA of the CDR3 is TGTGCCAGCAGACTCCCGGGACGGGGGGTTTTCAACACTGAAGCTTTCTTT. Amino acid sequence: CASRLPGRGVFNTEAFF. The full variable domain, rest sourced from reference TRBV11-2 and TRBJ1-1, is EAGVAQSPRYKIIEKRQSVAFWCNPISGHATLYWYQQILGQGPKLLIQFQNNGVVDDSQLPKDRFSAERLKGVDSTLKIQPAKLEDSAVYLCASRLPGRGVFNTEAFFGQGTRLTVV.

A few counts support this clonotype. The gene calls are TRBV25-1 and TRBJ1-6; TRBD1 might be the D (6 bases). Germline loops: CDR1 MGHDK, CDR2 SYGVNS. The CDR3 runs 15 residues. Trimming pared 4 bases from V and 9 bases from J, leaving 16 bases between. This chain's CDR3 is CASSGLQGTSSPLHF. The CDR3 bases are TGTGCCAGCAGTGGGTTACAGGGAACTAGTTCACCCCTCCACTTT.

The chain links TRBV5-1 to TRBJ2-2; 9 nucleotides agree with TRBD2. J gave up 2 bases and V 5 bases, and 4 bases lay outside the gene matches. Germline V lookup: CDR1 SGHRS, CDR2 YFSETQ. This CDR3 has 15 amino acids. The CDR3 region is CASRYSGGNTGELFF. CDR3 bases: TGCGCCAGCAGATATAGCGGGGGAAACACCGGGGAGCTGTTTTTT.

This clonotype was picked up a small number of times. The genes are TRBV9 and TRBJ1-4; TRBD1 agrees at 12 bases. The CDR3 covers 19 residues. Trimming at V came to 5 bases and at J to 1 base, leaving 12 bases not matched to a gene. CDR1 SGDLS and CDR2 YYNGEE come from the germline V gene. The DNA of the CDR3 is TGTGCCAGCAGTCTAGGGACAGGGGGCGCAGGTAGAACTAATGAAAAACTGTTTTTT. This encodes CASSLGTGGAGRTNEKLFF.

This clonotype was seen repeatedly, ten times or more. The J gene is TRBJ1-1, the V gene TRBV6-5, with unresolved D. The CDR3 spans 14 residues. The germline CDR1 and CDR2 sequences are MNHEY and SVGAGI. Trimming shortened V by 11 bases and J by 1 base, and 17 bases separated the two germline ends. CDR3 sequence: CASQPVTANTEAFF. CDR3 sequence (DNA): TGTGCCTCCCAACCGGTTACCGCGAACACTGAAGCTTTCTTT.

This chain links TRBV6-1 with TRBJ2-2, with TRBD2 identical over 9 bases. Germline V gives CDR1 MNHNS, CDR2 SASEGT. This CDR3 spans 16 amino acids. V shed 7 bases and J 6 bases; nucleotides not matched to a gene: 12. DNA for the CDR3: TGTGCCAGCACTTCTGTGGGACTAGCTTTTTCCGGGGAGCTGTTTTTT. This encodes CASTSVGLAFSGELFF.

The rearrangement joins TRBV10-3 to TRBJ2-3, with TRBD2 matching 11 bases. The V and J ends lost 6 bases and 0 bases, in that order; junction bases with no gene match: 8. Per the germline V gene, CDR1 is ENHRY and CDR2 is SYGVKD. This CDR3 spans 17 amino acids. The CDR3 coding sequence is TGTGCCATCAGCGAGACTAGCGGGGACACTAGCACAGATACGCAGTATTTT. Encoded protein: CAISETSGDTSTDTQYF.

This clonotype was observed a handful of times. CDR3 coding DNA: TGTGCCAGCAGCCCAATGGTCAATTCACCCCTCCACTTT. Translating it yields CASSPMVNSPLHF. The V gene is TRBV7-2, the J gene TRBJ1-6, with unresolved D. The V end was cut by 5 bases, the J end by 7 bases, with 9 bases between. Germline lookup yields CDR1 SGHTA and CDR2 FQGNSA. CDR3 length: 13 amino acids.

The sample holds many counts of this clonotype. The genes are TRBV20-1 and TRBJ1-2; D perhaps matches TRBD1 (6 bases). From germline, CDR1 is DFQATT and CDR2 SNEGSKA (reference sequence). This CDR3 is built from 13 residues. V dropped 3 bases and J dropped 5 bases, with 13 bases sitting between them. The CDR3 DNA sequence: TGCAGTGCTAGCCGGACAGAAAGTTATGGCTACACCTTC. It encodes CSASRTESYGYTF.

This clonotype appeared many times. The chain employs TRBV20-1 and TRBJ2-2; a weak D match, TRBD1 (6 bases). Germline V lookup: CDR1 DFQATT, CDR2 SNEGSKA (reference sequence). V lost 4 bases, J lost 2 bases, and 14 bases lay in between. CDR3 length equals 15 residues. The CDR3 sequence: CSATLDRRNTGELFF. The CDR3 region has the DNA TGCAGTGCTACCCTCGACAGGAGAAACACCGGGGAGCTGTTTTTT.

There are many counts of this clonotype. The CDR3 here is CASSSLGRSTDTQYF. The CDR3 coding sequence is TGTGCCAGCAGTAGTCTCGGACGGAGCACAGATACGCAGTATTTT. The V call is TRBV7-2, the J call TRBJ2-3; D not resolved. V was clipped by 6 bases and J by 0 bases, with 13 bases between them. The V gene's germline CDR1 is SGHTA and CDR2 FQGNSA. CDR3 length: 15 amino acids.

This clonotype was detected ten times or more. The chain couples TRBV7-8 to TRBJ2-7; D not resolved. Looked up from germline, CDR1 is SGHVS and CDR2 is FQNEAQ. Trimming pared 0 bases from V and 0 bases from J, leaving 9 bases between. This CDR3 has 15 amino acids. The CDR3 sequence is CASSLAGVASYEQYF. CDR3 nucleotides: TGTGCCAGCAGCTTAGCCGGTGTCGCCTCCTACGAGCAGTACTTC.

This clonotype was recorded at least ten times. V usage is TRBV14 and J usage is TRBJ2-3; D may be TRBD2 (5 bases). Germline lookup yields CDR1 SGHDN and CDR2 FVKESK. Trimming cost V 0 bases and J 6 bases, with 7 bases left between them. CDR3 length equals 13 residues. The CDR3: CASSQDRRDTQYF. The CDR3 DNA reads as TGTGCCAGCAGCCAAGATAGGAGGGATACGCAGTATTTT.

This clonotype has ten or more counts. The chain joins TRBV10-3 to TRBJ1-1; 11 nucleotides agree with TRBD1. Germline V gene lookup returns CDR1 ENHRY and CDR2 SYGVKD. The CDR3 runs 15 residues. The V segment lost 5 bases and the J segment 4 bases; nucleotides outside the gene matches: 6. In nucleotides, the CDR3 is TGTGCCATCAGTCCCGGGACAGGGGGATCCACTGAAGCTTTCTTT. Amino acids: CAISPGTGGSTEAFF.

This clonotype was seen ten or more times. The chain uses TRBV19 and TRBJ2-6, with D perhaps TRBD1 (6 bases). This CDR3 has 17 residues. Per the germline V gene, CDR1 is LNHDA and CDR2 is SQIVND (reference sequence). Trimming removed 4 bases at V and 1 base at J, with 14 bases between. DNA for the CDR3: TGTGCCAGTAGTAAGGGGACATCCATTTCTGGGGCCAACGTCCTGACTTTC. This gives the protein CASSKGTSISGANVLTF.

This clonotype appeared a few times. The chain links TRBV6-1 to TRBJ2-1; TRBD2 agrees at 8 bases. In germline, CDR1 is MNHNS, CDR2 SASEGT. Trimming took 4 bases from V and 5 from J; bases not matched to a gene: 10. The CDR3 sequence is 16 residues long. Here the CDR3 reads CASSGGRTSTDNEQFF. DNA of the CDR3: TGTGCCAGCAGTGGCGGGCGGACTAGCACGGACAATGAGCAGTTCTTC.

This clonotype has ten or more counts. The J gene is TRBJ1-2, the V gene TRBV6-5; TRBD1 is a possible D gene (5 bases). V lost 5 bases, J lost 3 bases, and 16 bases lay in between. Per germline, CDR1 MNHEY and CDR2 SVGAGI. The CDR3 runs 15 residues. The CDR3 region is CASSPTGGKYYGYTF. Here the CDR3 DNA reads TGTGCCAGCAGTCCCACGGGGGGAAAGTACTATGGCTACACCTTC.

At least ten counts were recorded for this clonotype. The chain's CDR3 is CASSIRVGQGNYGYTF. As DNA, the CDR3 is TGTGCCAGTAGTATTCGGGTGGGACAGGGAAACTATGGCTACACCTTC. V is TRBV19 and J is TRBJ1-2; 9 nucleotides line up with TRBD1. The V gene end was trimmed by 3 bases and the J gene end by 2 bases; junction bases not matched to a gene: 7. The CDR3 extends over 16 amino acids. Germline V gene lookup returns CDR1 LNHDA and CDR2 SQIVND (reference sequence).